This TCR beta chain was retrieved from a study of T cell repertoires in cytomegalovirus infection. Study at large: Recently identified HLA-C-restricted CMV epitopes were among the peptides used. A matching HLA type, together with CMV infection, was signaled by public TCR beta signatures.

TCRdb fed the reads into MiXCR, producing one record per CDR3 protein. The data hold 400,000 to 600,000 distinct CDR3 sequences, with under 55% observed a single time. Study-level results: Within the response measured ex vivo, HLA-C-restricted CMV-specific TCR beta clonotypes were dominant. There were carriers of CMV plus the relevant HLA, and cumulative public TCR beta family frequency identified them.

Points on this clonotype: Its antigen is not known.

The CDR3 is made up of 13 amino acids. The V gene lost 0 bases and the J gene lost 8 bases, with 11 bases spanning the gap. Germline values: CDR1 SGHDT, CDR2 YYEEEE. The chain links TRBV5-6 to TRBJ1-1; D is possibly TRBD1 (5 bases). The receptor's source is a human donor in good health (CMV status not recorded). Some clones in this sample may be carry-over from other donors' samples. The sample consisted of cultured PBMCs, taken from culture after CMV antigen stimulation. CDR3 in amino acids: CASSLAFGAEAFF. In nucleotides, the CDR3 is TGTGCCAGCAGCTTGGCCTTTGGGGCAGAAGCTTTCTTT.